Presented here are 28 T cell receptor beta chains from one specimen sequenced in a study of cytomegalovirus exposure and HLA in healthy donors. PCR primers comprised 60 Vbeta and 13 Jbeta primers. TCRdb's copy holds only in-frame clones and misses some; the assay was immunoSEQ multiplex PCR. The specimen's table records more than 85,000 clones. Sequences were obtained from PBMCs. The receptors derive from a girl aged 5-17 years in good health and CMV-seropositive.

The rearrangement joins TRBV27 to TRBJ1-5; 10 bases fit TRBD1. CDR3 length: 15 amino acids. Germline values: CDR1 MNHEY, CDR2 SMNVEV (reference sequence). Trimming cost V 5 bases and J 8 bases; bases outside gene matches: 9. CDR3 region: CASSPRQGAREPQHF. CDR3 nucleotides: TGTGCCAGCAGTCCTCGACAGGGGGCCAGGGAGCCCCAGCATTTT.

V gene TRBV7-3 combines with J gene TRBJ2-6; TRBD1 matches 8 bases. J was trimmed by 4 bases and V by 5 bases; bases with no gene match: 10. This CDR3 region has 17 residues. From germline, CDR1 is SGHTA and CDR2 FQGTGA. CDR3 coding DNA: TGTGCCAGCAGCACCCGACAGGGGCGTGGGGGGGCCAACGTCCTGACTTTC. Protein product: CASSTRQGRGGANVLTF.

The chain couples TRBV5-1 to TRBJ2-2, with D possibly TRBD1 on 6 matching bases. With 5 bases removed from V and 5 bases from J, the gap between germline ends came to 10 bases. CDR1 SGHRS and CDR2 YFSETQ come from the germline V gene. This CDR3 is 13 amino acids long. CDR3: CASRDSATGELFF. The CDR3 coding sequence is TGCGCCAGCAGGGACAGCGCAACCGGGGAGCTGTTTTTT.

The V and J genes are TRBV6-4 and TRBJ2-3, with 11 nucleotides matching TRBD2. This CDR3 is built from 16 residues. The junction had 8 bases not matched to a gene; V was cut back by 4 bases and J by 5 bases. The V gene's germline CDR1 is MRHNA and CDR2 SNTAGT. The CDR3 here is CASSATSGGRKDTQYF. Written as DNA, the CDR3 is TGTGCCAGCAGTGCTACTAGCGGGGGTCGTAAAGATACGCAGTATTTT.

The chain has TRBV23-1 and TRBJ1-5; 10 nucleotides align to TRBD1. TRBV23-1 is an open reading frame whose function is uncertain. V lost 6 bases and J lost 4; bases outside the gene matches: 3. This CDR3 region has 14 residues. The CDR3 spells CASRDRGRNQPQHF. Here the CDR3 DNA reads TGCGCCAGCAGAGACAGGGGGCGAAATCAGCCCCAGCATTTT.

The gene calls are TRBV7-2 and TRBJ2-3; weak D call: TRBD2 (5 bases). Trimming shortened V by 0 bases and J by 4 bases, and 8 bases separated the two germline ends. The germline V gene encodes CDR1 SGHTA and CDR2 FQGNSA. This CDR3 has 14 amino acids. CDR3 bases: TGTGCCAGCAGCTTAGCTGTGAGGGCAGATACGCAGTATTTT. It encodes CASSLAVRADTQYF.

This chain connects TRBV4-1 to TRBJ2-3; the match to TRBD2 covers 9 bases. Germline assignment: CDR1 MGHRA and CDR2 YSYEKL. CDR3 size: 15 residues. V shed 1 base and J 4 bases; nucleotides not matched to a gene: 3. The DNA of the CDR3 is TGCGCCAGCAGCCAAGGCAAGCGGGGGGCAGATACGCAGTATTTT. This codes for CASSQGKRGADTQYF.

The chain links TRBV7-5 to TRBJ1-1. TRBV7-5 is a documented pseudogene. The CDR3 is made up of 19 amino acids. Here the CDR3 reads CARSLPPVRRDGGDTEAFF. The CDR3 DNA follows: TGTGCCAGAAGCTTGCCCCCGGTCAGGAGGGATGGGGGGGACACTGAAGCTTTCTTT.

The genes are TRBV11-3 and TRBJ2-1, with D possibly matching TRBD1 (5 bases). Germline CDR1 is SGHNT and CDR2 is YENEEA. CDR3 length: 15 residues. Trimming stripped 2 bases from V and 4 bases from J, with 12 bases between. The CDR3 region is CASSLIRGGYNEQFF. The CDR3 DNA follows: TGTGCCAGCAGCTTAATAAGGGGCGGATACAATGAGCAGTTCTTC.

The chain joins TRBV4-3 to TRBJ2-1; D is undetermined. Germline V gene sequence: CDR1 LGHNA, CDR2 YSLEER. The CDR3 sequence is 15 residues long. Trimming stripped 2 bases from V and 0 bases from J, with 8 bases between. CDR3 residues: CASSQTSDSYNEQFF. In DNA, the CDR3 is TGCGCCAGCAGCCAAACGAGTGACTCCTACAATGAGCAGTTCTTC.

CDR3 residues: CASSFGGGEQYV. The CDR3 region has the DNA TGTGCCAGCAGCTTTGGAGGGGGCGAGCAGTACGTC. J is TRBJ2-7 and V is TRBV5-4; tentatively, D is TRBD1 or TRBD2 (6 bases each). The germline V gene has CDR1 SGHNT and CDR2 YYREEE (reference sequence). With 2 bases removed from V and 6 bases from J, the gap between germline ends came to 9 bases. The CDR3 totals 12 residues.

V usage is TRBV19 and J usage is TRBJ1-5, with TRBD1 matching 9 bases. Germline lookup yields CDR1 LNHDA and CDR2 SQIVND (reference sequence). There are 15 residues in the CDR3. With 9 bases clipped from V and 2 bases from J, the junction kept 8 bases outside the gene matches. CDR3 coding DNA: TGTGCCAGCTCACCGGGACAGGGCGGCAATCAGCCCCAGCATTTT. Translated, it gives CASSPGQGGNQPQHF.

V usage is TRBV19 and J usage is TRBJ2-7; a weak D match, TRBD1 (6 bases). Germline CDR1 reads LNHDA; CDR2 reads SQIVND (reference sequence). This CDR3 has 14 residues. Trimming shortened V by 2 bases and J by 10 bases, and 18 bases separated the two germline ends. The CDR3 loop is CASSIWARDGTQYF. The CDR3 nucleotides read TGTGCCAGTAGTATATGGGCCAGGGATGGGACACAGTACTTC.

The chain joins TRBV7-6 to TRBJ2-3, with a tentative D call TRBD2 (6 bases). Trimming removed 5 bases at V and 3 bases at J, with 6 bases between. The CDR3 has 12 amino acids. Germline CDR1 is SGHVS and CDR2 is FNYEAQ. CDR3 sequence: CASSGLTDTQYF. Here the CDR3 DNA reads TGTGCCAGCAGCGGACTAACAGATACGCAGTATTTT.

A word on this clone: This sample also contains other DNA sequences that code for the same CDR3. The chain employs TRBV4-3 and TRBJ1-6, with D possibly TRBD1 on 6 matching bases. The CDR3 totals 15 residues. The V gene's germline CDR1 is LGHNA and CDR2 YSLEER. Trimming stripped 1 base from V and 8 bases from J, with 12 bases between. The CDR3, as DNA: TGCGCCAGCAGCCAAGGAGGGGGAGAGTATTCACCCCTCCACTTT. Amino acids: CASSQGGGEYSPLHF.

The gene calls are TRBV2 and TRBJ2-1; D may be TRBD2 (6 bases). V lost 6 bases, J lost 3 bases, and 9 bases lay in between. CDR1 is SNHLY and CDR2 is FYNNEI in the germline V gene. The CDR3 extends over 13 amino acids. The CDR3 coding sequence is TGTGCCAGCAGCGCGGGACTCTACAATGAGCAGTTCTTC. Amino acids: CASSAGLYNEQFF. The full variable domain, rest sourced from reference TRBV2 and TRBJ2-1, is EPEVTQTPSHQVTQMGQEVILRCVPISNHLYFYWYRQILGQKVEFLVSFYNNEISEKSEIFDDQFSVERPDGSNFTLKIRSTKLEDSAMYFCASSAGLYNEQFFGPGTRLTVL.

The genes are TRBV5-6 and TRBJ1-2, with D maybe TRBD1 (5 bases). The CDR3 is made up of 12 amino acids. The V end lost 2 bases, the J end lost 3 bases, and 5 bases lay between the germline ends. CDR1 and CDR2 (germline): SGHDT, YYEEEE. The CDR3 DNA is TGTGCCAGCAGCTTAGGGGACTATGGCTACACCTTC. It yields the protein CASSLGDYGYTF. The entire variable domain, with the rest obtained from reference TRBV5-6 and TRBJ1-2, is as follows: DAGVTQSPTHLIKTRGQQVTLRCSPKSGHDTVSWYQQALGQGPQFIFQYYEEEERQRGNFPDRFSGHQFPNYSSELNVNALLLGDSALYLCASSLGDYGYTFGSGTRLTVV.

The rearrangement uses TRBV19 and TRBJ1-2; D call uncertain. This CDR3 is built from 13 residues. V shed 6 bases and J shed 1 base, with 9 bases lying between them. Germline loops: CDR1 LNHDA, CDR2 SQIVND (reference sequence). This chain's CDR3 is CASRERDNYGYTF. In DNA form, the CDR3 reads TGTGCCAGTAGGGAGAGGGATAACTATGGCTACACCTTC.

The rearrangement links TRBV7-2 to TRBJ2-3; 9 bases fit TRBD2. This CDR3 has 16 amino acids. Germline lookup yields CDR1 SGHTA and CDR2 FQGNSA. V trimming: 5 bases; J trimming: 4 bases; junction bases outside the gene matches: 10. This chain's CDR3 is CASSTRSGGMADTQYF. The CDR3 nucleotides are TGTGCCAGCAGCACCCGAAGCGGGGGGATGGCAGATACGCAGTATTTT.

The chain links TRBV7-9 to TRBJ1-3; D gene unclear. Germline V gene data show CDR1 as SEHNR and CDR2 as FQNEAQ (reference sequence). This CDR3 has 14 residues. V was clipped by 7 bases and J by 0 bases, with 10 bases between them. The CDR3 loop is CASTETISGNTIYF. The CDR3 DNA reads TGTGCCAGCACCGAAACAATCTCTGGAAACACCATATATTTT. The full variable domain, completed using reference TRBV7-9 and TRBJ1-3, is DTGVSQNPRHKITKRGQNVTFRCDPISEHNRLYWYRQTLGQGPEFLTYFQNEAQLEKSRLLSDRFSAERPKGSFSTLEIQRTEQGDSAMYLCASTETISGNTIYFGEGSWLTVV.

V is TRBV28 and J is TRBJ1-4; D remains ambiguous. Germline V gene sequence: CDR1 MDHEN, CDR2 SYDVKM. Trimming stripped 4 bases from V and 4 bases from J, with 10 bases between. The length of the CDR3 is 14 residues. CDR3 sequence: CASSSLDGNEKLFF. CDR3 DNA: TGTGCCAGCAGTTCCCTAGACGGTAATGAAAAACTGTTTTTT.

V gene TRBV7-9 combines with J gene TRBJ1-6; D possibly corresponds to TRBD1 (6 bases). The germline V and J ends were trimmed by 2 bases and 7 bases, with 12 bases remaining between them. The CDR3 sequence is 15 residues long. Germline CDR1 is SEHNR and CDR2 is FQNEAQ (reference sequence). CDR3 bases: TGTGCCAGCAGCTTAACGCAGGGGTGGAATTCACCCCTCCACTTT. Amino acids: CASSLTQGWNSPLHF.

V and J are TRBV9 and TRBJ1-6; D is ambiguous. V was cut by 4 bases and J by 9 bases, with 23 bases left in between. This CDR3 is built from 17 residues. Germline loops: CDR1 SGDLS, CDR2 YYNGEE. CDR3 sequence reads: CASSPAGGEASPSPLHF. CDR3 nucleotides: TGTGCCAGCAGCCCGGCGGGCGGCGAGGCTTCTCCTTCACCCCTCCACTTT.

The chain employs TRBV7-2 and TRBJ2-7, with unresolved D. Germline lookup yields CDR1 SGHTA and CDR2 FQGNSA. The CDR3 spans 16 residues. V lost 5 bases, J lost 0 bases, and 17 bases lay in between. The DNA of the CDR3 is TGTGCCAGCAGCCCCGACGCACAGCCCTACTCCTACGAGCAGTACTTC. It specifies CASSPDAQPYSYEQYF.

A remark on this clone: An end of the junction differs from the germline gene, which may be a read error. The rearrangement uses TRBV7-9 and TRBJ2-5, with unresolved D. CDR1 SEHNR and CDR2 FQNEAQ come from the germline V gene (reference sequence). CDR3 length: 11 residues. The CDR3 loop is CASSFLETQYF. In nucleotides, the CDR3 is TGTGCCAGCAGCTTTTTGGAGACTCAGTACTTC.

The V call is TRBV4-1, the J call TRBJ1-3; 10 nucleotides match TRBD1. V lost 2 bases and J lost 0; bases outside the gene matches: 10. This CDR3 is 19 amino acids long. Germline assignment: CDR1 MGHRA and CDR2 YSYEKL. In DNA form, the CDR3 reads TGCGCCAGCAGCCAAACCGGGACAGGGGATGCCCACTCTGGAAACACCATATATTTT. Amino acids: CASSQTGTGDAHSGNTIYF.

V is TRBV6-5 and J is TRBJ2-7, with D possibly matching TRBD1 (5 bases). Trimming cost V 6 bases and J 4 bases, with 13 bases left between them. The CDR3 spans 13 residues. CDR1 MNHEY and CDR2 SVGAGI come from the germline V gene. CDR3 residues: CASRRAGPYEQYF. CDR3 nucleotide sequence: TGTGCCAGCAGAAGGGCAGGGCCTTACGAGCAGTACTTC.

The rearrangement joins TRBV7-2 to TRBJ1-6; the D is unclear. The CDR3 extends over 11 amino acids. Trimming stripped 1 base from V and 13 bases from J, with 5 bases between. Germline CDR1 reads SGHTA; CDR2 reads FQGNSA. CDR3 bases: TGTGCCAGCAGCTTAGGAGGTCCCCTCCACTTT. Translating gives CASSLGGPLHF.